This T cell receptor beta chain was sequenced in a study of shared clonotypes between healthy human individuals. The overall study: There were three CD4 naive, three CD4 memory, two CD8 naive and one CD8 memory plates per donor.

This clone is a singleton in its sample. Clones were sequenced by immunoSEQ multiplex PCR, and TCRdb holds only the in-frame ones, with some missing. The table has a few million clones, approximately 96% seen once. With 5 bases removed from V and 1 base from J, the gap between germline ends came to 9 bases. The CDR3 has 14 residues. Germline values: CDR1 SGHTA, CDR2 FQGNSA. All participating donors were Caucasian adults from Nashville, Tennessee. The chain links TRBV7-2 to TRBJ1-5; the D is unclear. Source material: naive CD4+ T cells sorted from blood. Subset indicated: CD45RA+ positively selected. This TCR was recovered from a man aged 18 to 35 in good health. CDR3 region: CASSHPSSNQPQHF. The DNA for the CDR3 is TGTGCCAGCAGCCACCCCTCCAGCAATCAGCCCCAGCATTTT. Complete variable domain (other parts from reference TRBV7-2 and TRBJ1-5): GAGVSQSPSNKVTEKGKDVELRCDPISGHTALYWYRQSLGQGLEFLIYFQGNSAPDKSGLPSDRFSAERTGGSVSTLTIQRTQQEDSAVYLCASSHPSSNQPQHFGDGTRLSIL.